One sample yielded the 9 T cell receptor beta chains listed below, sequenced in a study of blood T cells in healthy people across ages. Then a second PCR, running roughly 7 to 11 cycles, was carried out with a sample-barcoded 5' primer and a J-beta primer mix. One entry per CDR3 protein, called by TCRdb with MiXCR from the 5' RACE reads. The data hold about 600,000 distinct CDR3 sequences, with around half observed a single time. Sequencing used blood. These receptors were collected from a man older than 75 in good health.

This chain connects TRBV12-3 or TRBV12-4 to TRBJ1-2; D is perhaps TRBD1 (5 bases). CDR3 length equals 14 residues. Trimming took off 1 base at V and 7 bases at J, with 13 bases between the two ends. CDR3: CASSLGTQTGGYTF. Here the CDR3 DNA reads TGTGCCAGCAGTTTAGGGACACAGACGGGTGGCTACACCTTC.

This clonotype turned up a few times. V and J are TRBV28 and TRBJ2-1; no firm D call. This CDR3 spans 14 amino acids. Trimming removed 3 bases from V and 2 bases from J, with 8 bases in between. CDR1 MDHEN and CDR2 SYDVKM come from the germline V gene. The CDR3 sequence: CASSFKPTYNEQFF. In nucleotides, the CDR3 is TGTGCCAGCAGTTTTAAACCCACCTACAATGAGCAGTTCTTC. The full variable domain, with the rest looked up from reference TRBV28 and TRBJ2-1, is DVKVTQSSRYLVKRTGEKVFLECVQDMDHENMFWYRQDPGLGLRLIYFSYDVKMKEKGDIPEGYSVSREKKERFSLILESASTNQTSMYLCASSFKPTYNEQFFGPGTRLTVL.

This sequence joins TRBV2 and TRBJ2-4, with D possibly matching TRBD2 (5 bases). CDR1 is SNHLY, CDR2 FYNNEI, per germline. The CDR3 contains 15 residues. Deletions cut 4 bases from V and 8 bases from J, with 18 bases between. DNA of the CDR3: TGTGCCAGCAGTGGTTACCGAGCGAGGGCTGACATTCAGTACTTC. Its translation is CASSGYRARADIQYF.

The rearrangement links TRBV12-3 or TRBV12-4 to TRBJ2-1; D unresolved. CDR3 length equals 13 residues. Trimming took off 3 bases at V and 7 bases at J, with 10 bases between the two ends. As DNA, the CDR3 is TGTGCCAGCAGTTTTAGATATGTGAATGAGCAGTTCTTC. Translated, it gives CASSFRYVNEQFF.

Here the CDR3 DNA reads TGTGCCAGCAGCCTAAAGGTCCCCCCCTACGAGCAGTACTTC. Residues: CASSLKVPPYEQYF. This chain connects TRBV2 to TRBJ2-5; D call uncertain. The last part of the DNA fits TRBJ2-7 better; the J call may be wrong. This CDR3 comprises 14 residues. The germline V gene has CDR1 SNHLY and CDR2 FYNNEI.

Many counts were recorded for this clonotype. The chain employs TRBV6-6 and TRBJ2-7; TRBD1 matches 9 bases. With 6 bases clipped from V and 5 bases from J, the junction kept 8 bases outside the gene matches. The CDR3 totals 14 residues. Looked up from germline, CDR1 is MNHNY and CDR2 is SVGAGI (reference sequence). The CDR3 nucleotides read TGTGCCAGCAGGGACGGACAGGGGAAAGACGAGCAGTACTTC. It is translated as CASRDGQGKDEQYF.

The J gene is TRBJ2-2, the V gene TRBV29-1, with 7 bases identical to TRBD2. V trimming: 5 bases; J trimming: 0 bases; junction bases outside the gene matches: 3. Germline V gene data show CDR1 as SQVTM and CDR2 as ANQGSEA. This CDR3 spans 14 amino acids. CDR3 protein: CSVPSGANTGELFF. The CDR3, as DNA: TGCAGCGTTCCGAGCGGGGCGAACACCGGGGAGCTGTTTTTT.

The genes are TRBV29-1 and TRBJ1-2; 7 bases align to TRBD1. V lost 3 bases and J lost 0; bases outside the gene matches: 4. Germline lookup yields CDR1 SQVTM and CDR2 ANQGSEA. CDR3 length equals 14 residues. The CDR3: CSVERDSANYGYTF. The CDR3 DNA reads as TGCAGCGTTGAGAGGGACAGCGCTAACTATGGCTACACCTTC.

J is TRBJ1-5 and V is TRBV6-6; D is perhaps TRBD1 (6 bases). The ends were cut back, 5 bases at V and 3 bases at J, with 17 bases in the middle. CDR1 MNHNY and CDR2 SVGAGI come from the germline V gene (reference sequence). The CDR3 totals 16 residues. CDR3 amino acids: CASSTNTGWNNQPQHF. CDR3 nucleotide sequence: TGTGCCAGCAGTACGAATACAGGGTGGAACAATCAGCCCCAGCATTTT.